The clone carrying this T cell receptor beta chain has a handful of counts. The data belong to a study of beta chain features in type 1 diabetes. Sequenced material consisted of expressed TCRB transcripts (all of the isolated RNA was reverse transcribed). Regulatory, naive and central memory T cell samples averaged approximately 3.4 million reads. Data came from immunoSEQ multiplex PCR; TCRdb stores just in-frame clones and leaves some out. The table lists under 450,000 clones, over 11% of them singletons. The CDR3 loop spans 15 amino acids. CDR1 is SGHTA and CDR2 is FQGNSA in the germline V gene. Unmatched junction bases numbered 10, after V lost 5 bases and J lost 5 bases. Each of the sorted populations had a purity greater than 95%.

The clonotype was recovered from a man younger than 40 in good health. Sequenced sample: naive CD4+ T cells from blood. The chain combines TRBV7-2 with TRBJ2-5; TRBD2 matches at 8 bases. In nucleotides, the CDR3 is TGTGCCAGCAGCCAGGGACTAGTCCGTCCCGAGACCCAGTACTTC. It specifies CASSQGLVRPETQYF. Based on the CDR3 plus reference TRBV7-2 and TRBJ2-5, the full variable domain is GAGVSQSPSNKVTEKGKDVELRCDPISGHTALYWYRQSLGQGLEFLIYFQGNSAPDKSGLPSDRFSAERTGGSVSTLTIQRTQQEDSAVYLCASSQGLVRPETQYFGPGTRLLVL.